These 31 T cell receptor delta chains were all obtained from the same sample, sequenced in a study of Vδ1+ human thymocytes (dated by TCRdb to the late 2010s). Instrument on record: Illumina MiSeq. RNA extraction was carried out with the RNeasy mini kit, and reverse transcription was then done using Superscript III. CDR3 amplicons were generated by multiplex PCR with pooled V-gene forward primers and a constant-region reverse primer carrying Illumina adaptor overhangs. TCRdb called clones from the public reads with CATT, and repeated DNA sequences were later combined into one row. The sample profile shows about 55,000 delta-chain clones; 15% to 20% of them were found once. The top ten hold approximately 0.54% of the sample. Their recognized antigens are unknown. The research as a whole found: Unlike the oligoclonal repertoires in peripheral blood, the thymic TRG and TRD repertoires appeared highly polyclonal, with Gaussian CDR3 length distributions.

Sequencing was performed on Vdelta1+ gamma-delta thymocytes from the thymus. Taken with the paper, the label for cell subset or site translates to: FACS-sorted CD3+ TCRalphabeta- TCRVdelta1+ TCRVdelta2- thymocytes. All receptors come from a boy under three years old who had congenital heart surgery.

The rearrangement joins TRDV1 to TRDJ1, with 7 bases aligning to TRDD2. Germline lookup yields CDR1 TSWWSYY and CDR2 QGS. This CDR3 contains 17 residues. After removal of 0 bases from V and 0 bases from J, the junction contained 7 bases not matched to a gene. CDR3 loop: CALGELRLPSYTDKLIF. For the CDR3, the DNA is TGTGCTCTTGGGGAACTTCGCCTTCCTTCGTACACCGATAAACTCATCTTT.

This clone was seen a handful of times. The chain recombines TRDV2 with TRDJ1, with 7 bases lining up with TRDD3. The trim removed 1 base at V and 0 bases at J, leaving 22 bases unmatched. This CDR3 has 21 amino acids. Germline V gene lookup returns CDR1 GEAIGNYY and CDR2 EKD. CDR3 residues: CACDTNWRIPRWGTHTDKLIF. The DNA of the CDR3 is TGTGCCTGTGACACAAACTGGAGGATCCCCCGATGGGGGACCCACACCGATAAACTCATCTTT.

The chain uses TRDV1 and TRDJ1; possible D gene TRDD2, 5 bases. The CDR3 has 15 residues. Trimming removed 9 bases at V and 0 bases at J, with 17 bases between. Germline V gives CDR1 TSWWSYY, CDR2 QGS. This CDR3 is CALSPRVIYTDKLIF. Written as DNA, the CDR3 is TGTGCTCTAAGTCCTAGGGTGATTTACACCGATAAACTCATCTTT.

There are a few counts of this clone. The chain is built from TRDV1 and TRDJ1, with 9 bases aligning to TRDD3. The V and J ends lost 2 bases and 0 bases, in that order; junction bases with no gene match: 10. Germline V lookup: CDR1 TSWWSYY, CDR2 QGS. This CDR3 comprises 18 residues. The CDR3 loop reads CALGESSLTGGNTDKLIF. The CDR3 DNA follows: TGTGCTCTTGGGGAATCATCCCTTACTGGGGGAAACACCGATAAACTCATCTTT.

This clone has a handful of counts. Germline is not matched at one junction end, which may reflect a read error. This rearrangement joins TRDV1 to TRDJ1; 11 nucleotides agree with TRDD3. This CDR3 region has 19 residues. Germline CDR1 TSWWSYY, CDR2 QGS. The CDR3 is CALGELYPTPGGYSDKLIF. CDR3 nucleotides: TGTGCTCTCGGGGAACTATACCCTACTCCTGGGGGATACAGCGATAAACTCATCTTT.

This chain links TRDV1 with TRDJ1; TRDD2 aligns across 9 bases. Germline values: CDR1 TSWWSYY, CDR2 QGS. With 6 bases clipped from V and 1 base from J, the junction kept 18 bases outside the gene matches. This CDR3 region has 19 residues. The CDR3 bases are TGTGCTCTTGGACCTTCCTACATCGGTACTGACTTCTTCACCGATAAACTCATCTTT. This encodes CALGPSYIGTDFFTDKLIF.

The chain recombines TRDV1 with TRDJ1; no reliable D call. The CDR3 contains 17 residues. CDR1 TSWWSYY and CDR2 QGS come from the germline V gene. Trimming stripped 0 bases from V and 0 bases from J, with 14 bases between. The CDR3 DNA reads as TGTGCTCTTGGGGAACTAGCCCGCGGATCCAACACCGATAAACTCATCTTT. This sequence encodes CALGELARGSNTDKLIF.

This clone was detected a few times. The chain couples TRDV1 to TRDJ1; 7 bases are a match to TRDD2. V lost 0 bases, J lost 8 bases, and 24 bases stayed unmatched. Germline V lookup: CDR1 TSWWSYY, CDR2 QGS. The CDR3 is made up of 20 amino acids. This chain's CDR3 is CALGELPLGFLRGPLGKLIF. The CDR3 nucleotides read TGTGCTCTTGGGGAACTTCCCTTAGGGTTCCTACGGGGTCCGCTGGGAAAACTCATCTTT.

The rearrangement links TRDV1 to TRDJ1; the match to TRDD3 covers 9 bases. The length of the CDR3 is 21 residues. J gave up 1 base and V 4 bases, and 22 bases lay outside the gene matches. CDR1 and CDR2 from the germline V gene are TSWWSYY and QGS. The CDR3 coding sequence is TGTGCTCTTGGGGCACCCCCTTCCTTGTTGGGGGATAAAAGGGGCACCGATAAACTCATCTTT. It translates to CALGAPPSLLGDKRGTDKLIF.

V is TRDV1 and J is TRDJ1, with 11 bases fitting TRDD3. CDR3 length equals 15 residues. CDR1 is TSWWSYY and CDR2 is QGS in the germline V gene. The V segment lost 9 bases and the J segment 0 bases; nucleotides outside the gene matches: 6. CDR3 loop: CALWGIRKYTDKLIF. The DNA of the CDR3 is TGTGCTCTGTGGGGGATACGCAAGTACACCGATAAACTCATCTTT.

V is TRDV1 and J is TRDJ1; TRDD3 agrees at 10 bases. This CDR3 is built from 18 residues. After removal of 3 bases from V and 2 bases from J, the junction contained 12 bases not matched to a gene. Looked up from germline, CDR1 is TSWWSYY and CDR2 is QGS. CDR3 region: CALGDYPSWGIYTDKLIF. Here the CDR3 DNA reads TGTGCTCTTGGGGACTATCCTAGCTGGGGGATATATACCGATAAACTCATCTTT.

The chain couples TRDV1 to TRDJ1; TRDD2 might be the D (5 bases). CDR1 and CDR2 from the germline V gene are TSWWSYY and QGS. The CDR3 is made up of 20 amino acids. V lost 3 bases to trimming and J lost 0 bases, with 26 bases between them. The CDR3 sequence: CALGEPYLKTSLRYTDKLIF. The CDR3 bases are TGTGCTCTTGGGGAGCCCTACCTCAAAACGTCCCTGAGGTACACCGATAAACTCATCTTT.

The chain employs TRDV1 and TRDJ1, with 13 bases that match TRDD3. CDR1 is TSWWSYY and CDR2 is QGS in the germline V gene. CDR3 length: 21 residues. The trim removed 4 bases at V and 10 bases at J, leaving 27 bases unmatched. The CDR3 protein is CALGAPSLHPSYWGIRGILIF. Written as DNA, the CDR3 is TGTGCTCTTGGGGCCCCCTCCCTCCACCCCAGCTACTGGGGGATACGAGGAATACTCATCTTT.

This clone came up a few times. The rearrangement joins TRDV1 to TRDJ1, with D perhaps matching TRDD2 (6 bases). CDR1 is TSWWSYY, CDR2 QGS, per germline. The CDR3 is made up of 19 amino acids. Trimming left V 3 bases short and J 0 bases short, with 23 bases between. CDR3: CALGDRPTLWVSYTDKLIF. In DNA form, the CDR3 reads TGTGCTCTTGGGGATCGTCCTACCCTCTGGGTTTCGTACACCGATAAACTCATCTTT.

This clone has more than one count but fewer than ten. The chain carries TRDV1 and TRDJ1; no clear D. Germline CDR1 reads TSWWSYY; CDR2 reads QGS. V dropped 3 bases and J dropped 0 bases, with 8 bases sitting between them. The CDR3 is 14 amino acids. CDR3: CALGDPNHTDKLIF. For the CDR3, the DNA is TGTGCTCTTGGGGACCCAAACCACACCGATAAACTCATCTTT.

The chain has TRDV1 and TRDJ1, with 7 bases that match TRDD3. From germline, CDR1 is TSWWSYY and CDR2 QGS. Germline trimming cut 4 bases from V and 0 bases from J; bases unmatched to any gene: 11. The CDR3 has 17 residues. CDR3 sequence: CALGGCGGLEYTDKLIF. The CDR3 DNA reads TGTGCTCTTGGGGGCTGCGGGGGATTGGAGTACACCGATAAACTCATCTTT.

The chain recombines TRDV1 with TRDJ1, with 7 bases matching TRDD2. Germline assignment: CDR1 TSWWSYY and CDR2 QGS. The CDR3 runs 19 residues. Trimming at V came to 1 base and at J to 1 base, leaving 15 bases not matched to a gene. CDR3 in amino acids: CALGEHFLPGNLCTDKLIF. The CDR3 DNA reads as TGTGCTCTTGGGGAACATTTCCTACCCGGGAACCTGTGCACCGATAAACTCATCTTT.

With respect to this clone: Its ends do not fully match the called genes, so a read error is possible. The rearrangement uses TRDV1 and TRDJ1; 7 nucleotides match TRDD3. The CDR3 consists of 19 residues. CDR1 is TSWWSYY and CDR2 is QGS in the germline V gene. For the CDR3, the DNA is TGTGCTCCTGGGGCCACTGGGGACCCATACCAACCGAACACCGATAAACTCATCTTT. Translated, it gives CAPGATGDPYQPNTDKLIF.

Notes on this clone: A clone one base away is much larger, so this may be a read error. The chain employs TRDV2 and TRDJ1; 11 positions agree with TRDD3. CDR3 size: 21 residues. J lost 0 bases, V lost 3 bases, and 20 bases had no gene match. CDR1 GEAIGNYY and CDR2 EKD come from the germline V gene. CDR3 nucleotide sequence: TGTGCCTGTGACGCGTGTGATAAGCTGGGGGATACTCGCGGGTACACCGATAAACTCATCTTT. Protein: CACDACDKLGDTRGYTDKLIF.

By its share, this clone is medium-sized. The chain has TRDV2 and TRDJ1, with 7 bases aligning to TRDD3. The V segment lost 2 bases and the J segment 0 bases; nucleotides outside the gene matches: 8. Looked up from germline, CDR1 is GEAIGNYY and CDR2 is EKD. The CDR3 contains 16 residues. The CDR3 region has the DNA TGTGCCTGTGACAGCGACTGGGGTTACGACACCGATAAACTCATCTTT. Amino acid sequence: CACDSDWGYDTDKLIF.

The J gene is TRDJ1, the V gene TRDV1; TRDD3 matches at 12 bases. V gave up 0 bases and J gave up 3 bases; unmatched junction bases: 17. Germline loops: CDR1 TSWWSYY, CDR2 QGS. CDR3 length: 21 amino acids. CDR3 nucleotides: TGTGCTCTTGGGGAACTAGGGGGTCCCTACCCTACTGGGGGATACTCCGATAAACTCATCTTT. Translated, it gives CALGELGGPYPTGGYSDKLIF.

This clone was observed a few times. This chain links TRDV1 with TRDJ1; 13 bases fit TRDD3. The germline V gene has CDR1 TSWWSYY and CDR2 QGS. Trimming cost V 3 bases and J 0 bases; bases outside gene matches: 28. This CDR3 contains 25 residues. CDR3 DNA: TGTGCTCTTGGGGATCCTCTGGAATACGGCCTTCCCACACTGGGGGATACGGGGTACACCGATAAACTCATCTTT. This translates into CALGDPLEYGLPTLGDTGYTDKLIF.

This clone was detected only a few times. The chain joins TRDV1 to TRDJ1, with D unresolved. There are 17 residues in the CDR3. Germline CDR1 is TSWWSYY and CDR2 is QGS. Between the trimmed V and J ends, which lost 1 base and 1 base, there was a span of 16 bases. In DNA form, the CDR3 reads TGTGCTCTTGGGGAACGTCTCCCTAAGGCCAGCACCGATAAACTCATCTTT. It encodes CALGERLPKASTDKLIF.

This clone showed up just a few times. The V gene is TRDV1, the J gene TRDJ1; 11 bases map to TRDD3. The CDR3 consists of 24 residues. V lost 1 base, J lost 3 bases, and 28 bases stayed unmatched. In germline, CDR1 is TSWWSYY, CDR2 QGS. CDR3 region: CALGEPGGLRNAIGGYAVPDKLIF. DNA for the CDR3: TGTGCTCTTGGGGAACCTGGAGGGCTACGTAACGCTATTGGGGGATACGCGGTCCCCGATAAACTCATCTTT.

With regard to this clone: Other DNA sequences in this sample translate to the same CDR3. The V and J genes are TRDV1 and TRDJ1, with unresolved D. The V and J ends lost 1 base and 1 base respectively, with 10 bases between them. The length of the CDR3 is 15 residues. Germline V CDR1 and CDR2: TSWWSYY, QGS. CDR3 protein: CALGEPGVSTDKLIF. For the CDR3, the DNA is TGTGCTCTTGGGGAACCAGGGGTTTCCACCGATAAACTCATCTTT.

The chain is built from TRDV1 and TRDJ1; D is ambiguous. Between the trimmed V and J ends, which lost 2 bases and 1 base, there was a span of 14 bases. The CDR3 runs to 16 residues. The germline V gene has CDR1 TSWWSYY and CDR2 QGS. The DNA of the CDR3 is TGTGCTCTTGGGGAAATTGGAAGACATCTCACCGATAAACTCATCTTT. This translates into CALGEIGRHLTDKLIF.

This clone was observed a handful of times. The chain links TRDV1 to TRDJ1; TRDD3 is a possible D gene (6 bases). The V end lost 2 bases, the J end lost 0 bases, and 16 bases lay between the germline ends. This CDR3 has 17 amino acids. The V gene's germline CDR1 is TSWWSYY and CDR2 QGS. CDR3 region: CALGEMNVGVYTDKLIF. In DNA, the CDR3 is TGTGCTCTTGGGGAAATGAACGTGGGGGTCTACACCGATAAACTCATCTTT.

The chain carries TRDV1 and TRDJ1, with a tentative D call TRDD2 (7 bases). There are 20 residues in the CDR3. Trimming took 1 base from V and 0 from J, leaving 24 bases between them. Germline-derived CDR1 and CDR2 are TSWWSYY and QGS. The CDR3 spells CALGEQFPTRFWGYTDKLIF. The CDR3 DNA sequence: TGTGCTCTTGGGGAACAATTTCCTACGAGGTTTTGGGGGTACACCGATAAACTCATCTTT.

This rearrangement joins TRDV1 to TRDJ1; 10 bases align to TRDD3. This CDR3 has 22 residues. V shed 4 bases and J 7 bases; nucleotides not matched to a gene: 30. CDR1 and CDR2 (germline): TSWWSYY, QGS. CDR3 loop: CALGGPPIPAVYWGMRGSKLIF. In nucleotides, the CDR3 is TGTGCTCTTGGGGGACCCCCTATCCCGGCGGTGTACTGGGGGATGAGGGGGTCTAAACTCATCTTT.

This chain connects TRDV1 to TRDJ1, with TRDD3 matching 13 bases. The CDR3 runs to 18 residues. Germline CDR1 reads TSWWSYY; CDR2 reads QGS. Trimming at V came to 3 bases and at J to 3 bases, leaving 10 bases not matched to a gene. DNA of the CDR3: TGTGCTCTTGGGGACCCGACCGGGACTGGGGGATACGCCGATAAACTCATCTTT. It translates to CALGDPTGTGGYADKLIF.

This clone has only a few counts. V and J are TRDV1 and TRDJ1; possibly TRDD2 for D (6 bases). Germline loops: CDR1 TSWWSYY, CDR2 QGS. The CDR3 loop spans 20 amino acids. Deletions cut 2 bases from V and 0 bases from J, with 25 bases between. In nucleotides, the CDR3 is TGTGCTCTTGGGGAATTAGTCCTACCCGATGGCCCATCCTACACCGATAAACTCATCTTT. The encoded protein is CALGELVLPDGPSYTDKLIF.